This T cell receptor beta chain was captured in a study of T cells in Graves' hyperthyroidism and ophthalmopathy. This clonotype was recorded a few times. This CDR3 is built from 17 residues. V shed 5 bases and J shed 1 base, with 15 bases lying between them. Germline CDR1 and CDR2: SNHLY and FYNNEI. RNA transcripts gave rise to amplified TCR beta CDR3 regions. An initial round of RT-PCR targeting the TCR CDR3 relied on the HTBI primer set. TCRdb redid the calling of the multiplex PCR reads with MiXCR, one entry per CDR3 protein. The repertoire consists of approximately 700,000 distinct CDR3 sequences, with roughly 15% occurring once and the leading ten covering around 7.7%.

The rearrangement joins TRBV2 to TRBJ2-6; tentatively, D is TRBD1 or TRBD2 (6 bases each). This receptor was identified in a man aged 18 to 30 with Graves' hyperthyroidism. The material sequenced was blood. This CDR3 reads CASSYDRRGSGANVLTF. The CDR3 coding sequence is TGTGCCAGCAGTTACGATCGGAGGGGGTCTGGGGCCAACGTCCTGACTTTC.